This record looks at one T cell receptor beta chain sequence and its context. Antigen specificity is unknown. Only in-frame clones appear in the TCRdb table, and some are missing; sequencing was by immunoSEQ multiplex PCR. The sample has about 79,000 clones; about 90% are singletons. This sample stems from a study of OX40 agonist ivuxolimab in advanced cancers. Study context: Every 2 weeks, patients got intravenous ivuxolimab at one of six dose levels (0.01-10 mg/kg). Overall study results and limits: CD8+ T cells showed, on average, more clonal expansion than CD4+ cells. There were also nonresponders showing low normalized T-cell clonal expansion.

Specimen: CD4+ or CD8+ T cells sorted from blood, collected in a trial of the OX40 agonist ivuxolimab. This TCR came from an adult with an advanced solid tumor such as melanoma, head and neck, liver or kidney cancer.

The CDR3 bases are TGTGCCAGTAGTCAGGTTGGGGACAATCAGCCCCAGCATTTT. It codes for CASSQVGDNQPQHF. The chain has TRBV19 and TRBJ1-5; D gene ambiguous. Looked up from germline, CDR1 is LNHDA and CDR2 is SQIVND (reference sequence). Between the trimmed V and J ends, which lost 5 bases and 3 bases, there was a span of 11 bases. The CDR3 contains 14 residues. The variable domain in full, with the rest retrieved from reference TRBV19 and TRBJ1-5, is DGGITQSPKYLFRKEGQNVTLSCEQNLNHDAMYWYRQDPGQGLRLIYYSQIVNDFQKGDIAEGYSVSREKKESFPLTVTSAQKNPTAFYLCASSQVGDNQPQHFGDGTRLSIL.